This T cell receptor beta chain was sequenced for a study of blood T cell repertoires in COVID-19 (dated by TCRdb to between 2020 and 2021). With regard to the full study: Samples from collaborators originated in the United States, Italy and Spain and spanned both the acute and convalescent phases of COVID-19. The material from the prospective study consisted of cDNA or gDNA derived from T cells, B-cell-depleted T cells, or PBMCs. Deeply sampled blood TCRbeta repertoires from subjects exposed to, actively infected with, or recovered from COVID-19 were included in the dataset. The repertoires were released in a freely available public database meant as a resource for research on the immune response to SARS-CoV-2. Samples came from the ongoing ImmuneRACE study (first 160 participants) plus 1,254 subjects from 6 global collaborators. A de-identified subject ID, COVID-19 status, age in years and sex were almost always included in the sample metadata. Where available, HLA class I and class II types were obtained from metadata supplied by the sample provider rather than from assay-based typing. Study-wide findings and limitations: The amount of clinical and demographic metadata varied by source and participant and was provided uncurated.

TCRbeta CDR3 regions were amplified from genomic DNA by means of the immunoSEQ Assay, a bias-controlled multiplex PCR. Regarding the original processing steps: The number of nucleated cells in each sample was estimated by amplification of reference gene primers within the assay. To quantify the absolute abundance of each unique TCRbeta CDR3 rearrangement, sequence reads were collapsed and filtered. For each sample, productive Simpson clonality was calculated as the square root of Simpson's diversity index over productive rearrangements. TCRdb limited this immuneACCESS table to in-frame rearrangements with V and J called. A share of clones is missing; checked studies link under half to unresolved V genes, and the rest is unexplained. The V and J calls and the clone size are those of that table, but D and trimming were determined from the DNA. In all, the sample holds some 140,000 clones, and roughly 79% of those were seen once. The top ten constitute around 18% of the sample.

Collaborating institutions collected whole blood in K2EDTA tubes following their own protocols. For TCRbeta analysis, collaborators shipped samples in one of three forms: frozen whole blood, isolated PBMCs, or DNA extracted from either of those sample types. Regarding this clone: There is no known antigen for this receptor. Base qualities are not provided; no much larger clone lies one nucleotide away.

The germline V gene (reference sequence) yields SGHKS for CDR1 and YYEKEE for CDR2. Spanning cysteine to phenylalanine, the CDR3 consists of 13 amino acids. Solely the CDR3 DNA is kept, with 39 bases framed from the first base. Between the V and J ends, shortened by 3 bases and 4 bases respectively, the junction contains 11 bases. Sequencing used peripheral blood. Rearrangement joined TRBV5-5 to TRBJ2-7; the D gene cannot be named for sure. The source is a man older than 75 with acute or convalescent COVID-19. Here the CDR3 is given as CASSSHTAYEQYF. The nucleotides read TGTGCCAGCAGCTCTCACACAGCTTACGAGCAGTACTTC.